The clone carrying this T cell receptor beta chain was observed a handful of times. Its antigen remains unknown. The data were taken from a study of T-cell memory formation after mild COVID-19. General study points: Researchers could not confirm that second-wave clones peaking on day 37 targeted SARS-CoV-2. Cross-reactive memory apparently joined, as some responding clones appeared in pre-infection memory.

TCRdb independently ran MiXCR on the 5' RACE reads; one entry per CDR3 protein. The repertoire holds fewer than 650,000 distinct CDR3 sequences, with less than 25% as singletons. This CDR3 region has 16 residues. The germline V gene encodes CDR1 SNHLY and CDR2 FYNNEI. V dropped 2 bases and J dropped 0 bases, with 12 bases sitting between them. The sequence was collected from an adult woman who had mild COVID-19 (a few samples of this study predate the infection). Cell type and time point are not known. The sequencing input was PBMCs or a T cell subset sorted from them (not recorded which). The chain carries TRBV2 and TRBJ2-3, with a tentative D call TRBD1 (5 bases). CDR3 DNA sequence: TGTGCCAGCAGTGAAACGACAGCTACTAGCACAGATACGCAGTATTTT. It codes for CASSETTATSTDTQYF.